Listed below are T cell receptor beta chains from one sample, sequenced in a study of CD4 T cells in relation to SARS-CoV-2 and coronaviruses. The method was immunoSEQ multiplex PCR; TCRdb's version includes in-frame clones alone and lacks a portion of them. The data hold 60,000 or so clones, with over 90% observed a single time. Sequenced input: naive CD4+ T cells from PBMCs. The receptors were sampled from a human donor in good health. CDR3s include the opening cysteine and the closing phenylalanine or tryptophan. Fields, in order: clone size, V gene, D gene, J gene, CDR3 protein, CDR3 DNA. A D gene is named only where the DNA matches it firmly. Clone size is given for some rows only: seen once, a few or many times, or a class if the clone is expanded.

>.|TRBV7-9|TRBD2|TRBJ2-2
CASNERENTGELFF
TGTGCCAGCAATGAGCGGGAGAACACCGGGGAGCTGTTTTTT
>once|TRBV16|.|TRBJ2-3
CASSQSPTDTQYF
TGTGCCAGCAGCCAATCCCCCACAGATACGCAGTATTTT
>.|TRBV5-4|.|TRBJ2-2
CASSLAGVNTGELFF
TGTGCCAGCAGCTTGGCAGGGGTGAACACCGGGGAGCTGTTTTTT
>.|TRBV5-4|.|TRBJ2-7
CASSFSAGFEQYF
TGTGCCAGCAGCTTCAGCGCAGGGTTCGAGCAGTACTTC
>.|TRBV19|.|TRBJ2-6
CASSKWDKGSGANVLTF
TGTGCCAGTAGTAAATGGGACAAAGGCTCTGGGGCCAACGTCCTGACTTTC
>.|TRBV27|.|TRBJ2-7
CASRSTRSSYEQYF
TGTGCCAGCAGGTCGACAAGGAGCTCCTACGAGCAGTACTTC
>.|TRBV14|.|TRBJ2-7
CASSVRRGSSPGDEQYF
TGTGCCAGCAGCGTAAGGAGGGGAAGTTCACCGGGGGACGAGCAGTACTTC
>.|TRBV5-1|TRBD1|TRBJ1-2
CASTPQTGNPYGYTF
TGCGCCAGCACCCCCCAGACAGGGAATCCCTATGGCTACACCTTC
>.|TRBV10-2|TRBD2|TRBJ2-3
CASTPRSGRGPSTDTQYF
TGCGCCAGCACCCCACGGAGCGGGAGAGGACCTAGCACAGATACGCAGTATTTT
>.|TRBV27|TRBD2|TRBJ2-7
CASSLSHQGLAGAYEQYF
TGTGCCAGCAGTTTATCTCACCAAGGACTAGCGGGGGCCTACGAGCAGTACTTC
>.|TRBV5-6|.|TRBJ1-5
CASSRGGDRVNQPQHF
TGTGCCAGCAGCCGTGGAGGGGACCGGGTCAATCAGCCCCAGCATTTT
>.|TRBV9|.|TRBJ2-3
CASSKGQGEGEDTQYF
TGTGCCAGCAGCAAAGGGCAGGGGGAGGGGGAAGATACGCAGTATTTT
>.|TRBV21-1|.|TRBJ2-7
CASSKGTDSSSYEQYF
TGTGCCAGCAGCAAAGGTACGGACAGCTCCTCCTACGAGCAGTACTTC
>.|TRBV7-3|TRBD2|TRBJ2-5
CASSLTPTSTVETQYF
TGTGCCAGCAGCTTAACCCCGACTAGCACCGTGGAGACCCAGTACTTC
>.|TRBV5-1|.|TRBJ2-2
CASVPVGGNTGELFF
TGCGCCAGCGTTCCTGTGGGAGGAAACACCGGGGAGCTGTTTTTT
>.|TRBV4-1|TRBD2|TRBJ2-2
CASSQGGAGVVTGELFF
TGCGCCAGCAGCCAAGGCGGAGCGGGAGTGGTCACCGGGGAGCTGTTTTTT
>.|TRBV3-1/TRBV3-2|TRBD2|TRBJ2-1
CASSRLAGKYNEQFF
TGTGCCAGCAGCCGACTAGCGGGGAAATACAATGAGCAGTTCTTC
>.|TRBV6-5|TRBD1|TRBJ1-6
CASSRGTANSPLHF
TGTGCCAGCAGTAGAGGGACAGCCAATTCACCCCTCCACTTT
>once|TRBV29-1|TRBD1|TRBJ2-7
CSVGTGQGAREQYF
TGCAGCGTTGGTACGGGACAGGGGGCGAGGGAGCAGTACTTC
>.|TRBV3-1/TRBV3-2|.|TRBJ2-1
CASSHLTGNNEQFF
TGTGCCAGCAGCCACCTAACAGGAAACAATGAGCAGTTCTTC